The 22 T cell receptor beta chains in this list originate from one sample, sequenced in a study of T cell changes during pregnancy in multiple sclerosis. The method was immunoSEQ multiplex PCR; TCRdb's version includes in-frame clones alone and lacks a portion of them. The sample records tens of thousands of clones, just over 90% being singletons. Material: peripheral blood, obtained before pregnancy. These receptors were obtained from a female donor with multiple sclerosis, enrolled in a pregnancy study.

The chain carries TRBV5-1 and TRBJ2-6; 12 bases fit TRBD2. Trimming cost V 0 bases and J 4 bases; bases outside gene matches: 17. Germline values: CDR1 SGHRS, CDR2 YFSETQ. The CDR3 extends over 22 amino acids. CDR3 in amino acids: CASSLEVWDRLAGVPGANVLTF. The CDR3 DNA reads as TGCGCCAGCAGCTTGGAGGTTTGGGACCGACTAGCGGGAGTTCCCGGGGCCAACGTCCTGACTTTC.

This chain joins TRBV5-1 and TRBJ2-6, with 11 positions matching TRBD1. The CDR3 length is 19 residues. Trimming took 0 bases from V and 0 from J; bases not matched to a gene: 5. In germline, CDR1 is SGHRS, CDR2 YFSETQ. The CDR3 region is CASSLGLGTGGSGANVLTF. In DNA, the CDR3 is TGCGCCAGCAGCTTGGGACTTGGGACAGGGGGCTCTGGGGCCAACGTCCTGACTTTC.

The CDR3 loop is CASSQVQGRLTDTQYF. The CDR3 DNA reads TGTGCCAGCAGCCAAGTTCAAGGCAGACTCACAGATACGCAGTATTTT. The chain couples TRBV4-2 to TRBJ2-3; D is unclear. CDR1 is LGHNA, CDR2 YNFKEQ, per germline. The CDR3 consists of 16 residues. V was cut by 1 base and J by 2 bases, with 13 bases left in between.

The chain's CDR3 is CASSLFGMVGDRATSSYGYTF. CDR3 sequence (DNA): TGTGCCAGCAGTTTATTCGGAATGGTTGGGGACAGGGCTACAAGTAGCTATGGCTACACCTTC. This sequence joins TRBV28 and TRBJ1-2; TRBD1 matches 9 bases. The CDR3 consists of 21 residues. The V segment lost 1 base and the J segment 4 bases; nucleotides outside the gene matches: 22. Germline V gene data show CDR1 as MDHEN and CDR2 as SYDVKM.

The rearrangement uses TRBV19 and TRBJ1-3, with 8 bases identical to TRBD1. This CDR3 has 17 residues. Germline loops: CDR1 LNHDA, CDR2 SQIVND (reference sequence). The ends lost 5 bases at V and 4 bases at J; junction bases unmatched: 13. The CDR3 DNA reads TGTGCCAGTAGTGCCCCAAGGACAGGGACCAAAGGAAACACCATATATTTT. Its translation: CASSAPRTGTKGNTIYF. Based on the CDR3 plus reference TRBV19 and TRBJ1-3, the full variable domain is DGGITQSPKYLFRKEGQNVTLSCEQNLNHDAMYWYRQDPGQGLRLIYYSQIVNDFQKGDIAEGYSVSREKKESFPLTVTSAQKNPTAFYLCASSAPRTGTKGNTIYFGEGSWLTVV.

The chain uses TRBV28 and TRBJ2-1; TRBD2 matches 7 bases. Germline assignment: CDR1 MDHEN and CDR2 SYDVKM. J was trimmed by 2 bases and V by 3 bases; bases with no gene match: 13. This CDR3 has 18 residues. CDR3 protein: CASSLVSSAGVPYNEQFF. The CDR3 region has the DNA TGTGCCAGCAGTTTGGTCTCAAGTGCGGGAGTCCCCTACAATGAGCAGTTCTTC.

This clone was observed once. This chain connects TRBV7-9 to TRBJ2-3; 11 bases map to TRBD2. V lost 5 bases and J lost 5; bases outside the gene matches: 6. The CDR3 has 15 amino acids. CDR1 is SEHNR, CDR2 FQNEAQ, per germline (reference sequence). In DNA form, the CDR3 reads TGTGCCAGCAGCCAACTAGCGGGAGTAAGAGATACGCAGTATTTT. This codes for CASSQLAGVRDTQYF.

The rearrangement links TRBV5-6 to TRBJ2-7, with 9 bases identical to TRBD2. V lost 6 bases to trimming and J lost 4 bases; unmatched junction nucleotides: 8. Germline-derived CDR1 and CDR2 are SGHDT and YYEEEE. The CDR3 is 14 residues long. The DNA for the CDR3 is TGTGCCAGCACACTTAGCGGGAGTTCGTACGAGCAGTACTTC. Protein sequence: CASTLSGSSYEQYF.

The genes are TRBV10-3 and TRBJ1-4; D is possibly TRBD1 (5 bases). This CDR3 is built from 15 residues. The V end lost 0 bases, the J end lost 8 bases, and 13 bases lay between the germline ends. Germline assignment: CDR1 ENHRY and CDR2 SYGVKD. In DNA form, the CDR3 reads TGTGCCATCAGTGAGTCGAAGGGACTGGGGGAAAAACTGTTTTTT. Its protein is CAISESKGLGEKLFF.

The J gene is TRBJ2-4, the V gene TRBV4-1, with D perhaps TRBD2 (7 bases). Germline V gives CDR1 MGHRA, CDR2 YSYEKL. Trimming pared 0 bases from V and 0 bases from J, leaving 18 bases between. This CDR3 comprises 19 residues. The CDR3 nucleotides are TGCGCCAGCAGCCAAGAGAGTTGGGGGGGCAATCCAGCCAAAAACATTCAGTACTTC. This codes for CASSQESWGGNPAKNIQYF.

The chain recombines TRBV6-5 with TRBJ2-7; D may be TRBD1 (6 bases). V was cut by 0 bases and J by 4 bases, with 13 bases left in between. CDR1 and CDR2 from the germline V gene are MNHEY and SVGAGI. This CDR3 is 15 amino acids long. In nucleotides, the CDR3 is TGTGCCAGCAGTTACTCATTAGGACAGCTTTACGAGCAGTACTTC. It yields the protein CASSYSLGQLYEQYF.

This clone was recorded once. The chain is built from TRBV27 and TRBJ1-1; D uncertain. The CDR3 extends over 14 amino acids. V was clipped by 3 bases and J by 0 bases, with 8 bases between them. Germline V gene data show CDR1 as MNHEY and CDR2 as SMNVEV (reference sequence). CDR3 in amino acids: CASSLIDVNTEAFF. In DNA, the CDR3 is TGTGCCAGCAGTTTGATAGATGTGAACACTGAAGCTTTCTTT.

This chain joins TRBV7-6 and TRBJ2-7; TRBD2 matches 7 bases. Germline CDR1 reads SGHVS; CDR2 reads FNYEAQ. Unmatched junction bases numbered 14, after V lost 5 bases and J lost 4 bases. This CDR3 has 16 residues. This CDR3 reads CASSIIPGASGYEQYF. In DNA, the CDR3 is TGTGCCAGCAGCATAATCCCCGGGGCTAGCGGATACGAGCAGTACTTC.

J is TRBJ2-7 and V is TRBV28; 8 bases line up with TRBD2. Germline loops: CDR1 MDHEN, CDR2 SYDVKM. The CDR3 extends over 16 amino acids. The junction had 8 bases not matched to a gene; V was cut back by 4 bases and J by 0 bases. This chain's CDR3 is CASSSSSGGSSYEQYF. DNA for the CDR3: TGTGCCAGCAGTTCATCCTCGGGGGGGAGCTCCTACGAGCAGTACTTC.

V and J are TRBV18 and TRBJ1-5; no reliable D call. Trimming left V 3 bases short and J 4 bases short, with 7 bases between. Germline V CDR1 and CDR2: KGHSH, LQKENI. The length of the CDR3 is 13 residues. The CDR3 DNA follows: TGTGCCAGCTCACCCACGGGAAATCAGCCCCAGCATTTT. It translates to CASSPTGNQPQHF.

The chain combines TRBV9 with TRBJ2-7; weak D call: TRBD2 (5 bases). V lost 0 bases, J lost 2 bases, and 9 bases lay in between. The CDR3 length is 14 residues. Germline CDR1 and CDR2: SGDLS and YYNGEE. Written as DNA, the CDR3 is TGTGCCAGCAGCGTAGCACCCGGGGCCTACGAGCAGTACTTC. Encoded protein: CASSVAPGAYEQYF.

This chain connects TRBV5-1 to TRBJ2-6, with 8 bases fitting TRBD1. CDR3 length: 20 amino acids. After removal of 4 bases from V and 4 bases from J, the junction contained 19 bases not matched to a gene. Germline V CDR1 and CDR2: SGHRS, YFSETQ. CDR3 region: CASSLQPGQVQVPGANVLTF. The CDR3, as DNA: TGCGCCAGCAGCCTACAGCCGGGACAGGTCCAAGTACCGGGGGCCAACGTCCTGACTTTC.

The chain employs TRBV7-9 and TRBJ2-1, with 7 positions matching TRBD2. V lost 1 base and J lost 2; bases outside the gene matches: 5. The germline CDR1 and CDR2 sequences are SEHNR and FQNEAQ (reference sequence). The CDR3 contains 16 residues. Here the CDR3 reads CASSLVATSAYNEQFF. The CDR3 DNA follows: TGTGCCAGCAGCTTAGTAGCTACTAGCGCCTACAATGAGCAGTTCTTC.

This clone was recorded once. The chain has TRBV19 and TRBJ2-3; TRBD2 aligns across 15 bases. Per germline, CDR1 LNHDA and CDR2 SQIVND (reference sequence). V was clipped by 5 bases and J by 6 bases; unmatched bases: 9. This CDR3 spans 17 amino acids. This CDR3 reads CASSEWGLAGGTDTQYF. Written as DNA, the CDR3 is TGTGCCAGTAGTGAATGGGGACTAGCGGGAGGAACTGATACGCAGTATTTT.

This chain links TRBV25-1 with TRBJ2-2; 9 nucleotides align to TRBD1. J was trimmed by 5 bases and V by 6 bases; bases with no gene match: 4. Germline CDR1 MGHDK, CDR2 SYGVNS. The CDR3 sequence is 14 residues long. The CDR3 spells CASSGTGRTGELFF. Written as DNA, the CDR3 is TGTGCCAGCAGCGGGACAGGGAGGACCGGGGAGCTGTTTTTT.

This sequence joins TRBV18 and TRBJ2-7; 8 positions agree with TRBD2. The CDR3 has 15 amino acids. J lost 1 base, V lost 3 bases, and 5 bases had no gene match. Germline V gene sequence: CDR1 KGHSH, CDR2 LQKENI. The CDR3 DNA is TGTGCCAGCTCACCTACTAGCGGAGCTTCCTACGAGCAGTACTTC. This gives the protein CASSPTSGASYEQYF.

The V and J genes are TRBV13 and TRBJ1-1; D is possibly TRBD1 (5 bases). This CDR3 region has 15 residues. The V gene lost 7 bases and the J gene lost 1 base, with 16 bases spanning the gap. Germline CDR1 PRHDT, CDR2 FYEKMQ (reference sequence). This chain's CDR3 is CASTPPRQPNTEAFF. In DNA, the CDR3 is TGTGCCAGCACCCCCCCGAGACAGCCGAACACTGAAGCTTTCTTT.